What follows describes a single T cell receptor beta chain. This sample stems from a study of PD-1 blockade in classical Hodgkin lymphoma. TCRdb's copy holds only in-frame clones and misses some; the assay was immunoSEQ multiplex PCR. Of about 21,000 clones in the sample, about nine tenths were seen once. Time point given: cycle 4 day 1 (C4D1), after 6 weeks of nivolumab. All patients relapsed after autologous stem cell transplantation, and brentuximab vedotin exposure varied. Through magnetic negative selection, CD8+ T cells were separated from PBMCs that had been thawed. The TCR sequence derives from a human donor with classical Hodgkin lymphoma. Sequencing used CD8+ T cells from blood, obtained before the fourth cycle of nivolumab.

The CDR3 sequence: CASSQAVGSGREQYF. The CDR3 nucleotides are TGCGCCAGCAGCCAGGCCGTCGGCAGTGGGCGGGAGCAGTACTTC. This chain links TRBV4-1 with TRBJ2-7; D is unclear. Germline V gene data show CDR1 as MGHRA and CDR2 as YSYEKL. V lost 3 bases and J lost 7, with 19 bases in between. This CDR3 comprises 15 residues.